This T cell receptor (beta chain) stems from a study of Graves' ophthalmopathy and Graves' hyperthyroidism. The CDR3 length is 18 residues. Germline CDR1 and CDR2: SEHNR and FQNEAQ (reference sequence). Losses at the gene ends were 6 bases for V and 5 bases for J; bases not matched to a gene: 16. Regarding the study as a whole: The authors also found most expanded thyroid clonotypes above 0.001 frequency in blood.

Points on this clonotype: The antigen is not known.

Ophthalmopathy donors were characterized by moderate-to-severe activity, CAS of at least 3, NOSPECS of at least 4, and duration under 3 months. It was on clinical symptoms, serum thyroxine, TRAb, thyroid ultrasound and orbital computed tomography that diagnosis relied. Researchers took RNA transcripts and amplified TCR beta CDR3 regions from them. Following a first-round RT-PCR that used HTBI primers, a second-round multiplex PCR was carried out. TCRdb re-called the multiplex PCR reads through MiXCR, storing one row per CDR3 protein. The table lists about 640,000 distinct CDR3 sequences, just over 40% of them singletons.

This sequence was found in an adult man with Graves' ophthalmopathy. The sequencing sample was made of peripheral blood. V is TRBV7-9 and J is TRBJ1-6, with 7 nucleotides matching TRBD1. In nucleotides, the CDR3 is TGTGCCAGCAGTCATCCTAAGGGCGGTGGGACAGATAATTCACCCCTCCACTTT. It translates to CASSHPKGGGTDNSPLHF.